The sequence of this T cell receptor beta chain was determined in a study of OX40 agonist ivuxolimab in advanced cancers. Points on this clone: Its antigen is not identified.

Findings and caveats of the study: The study found that CD8+ T cells averaged more expanded clones than CD4+.

This table comes from immunoSEQ multiplex PCR, and its TCRdb copy is limited to in-frame clones, with some not included. Of about 51,000 clones in the sample, about four fifths were seen once. CDR3 size: 12 residues. V was shortened by 4 bases and J by 7 bases, with 11 bases between the two germline ends. Germline CDR1 and CDR2: SGHRS and YFSETQ. The source of this sequence is an adult with an advanced solid tumor such as melanoma, head and neck, liver or kidney cancer. The material was CD4+ or CD8+ T cells sorted from blood, obtained in a trial of the OX40 agonist ivuxolimab. The rearrangement links TRBV5-1 to TRBJ1-1, with D tentatively TRBD1 (5 bases). CDR3 DNA: TGCGCCAGCAGCAGGGACCAGAATGAAGCTTTCTTT. Translating it yields CASSRDQNEAFF.